The source of this T cell receptor beta chain is a study of cytomegalovirus exposure and HLA in healthy donors. For the study at large: Among the approximately 400 donors who were genotyped, approximately 84% fell in the genetic ancestry cluster that is associated with self-reported Caucasian donors.

V dropped 9 bases and J dropped 13; count of bases not matched to a gene: 9. Per the germline V gene, CDR1 is MNHNY and CDR2 is SVGAGI (reference sequence). The CDR3 is made up of 11 amino acids. The PCR contained 60 Vbeta and 13 Jbeta primers. Using immunoSEQ multiplex PCR, the repertoire was profiled, and TCRdb retains in-frame clones only, with some absent. The sample consists of roughly 200,000 clones, about 80% of them appearing once. Remarks on this clone: Its target is unknown.

As for the donors, each was a healthy bone marrow donor. Findings and caveats of the study: The study put 150 to 200 TCR beta chains on its list as cytomegalovirus-associated. V segments that were indistinguishable, TRBV6-2 and TRBV6-3 among them, were omitted from analysis.

This TCR was sampled from a woman aged 60-75 years in good health and CMV-seropositive. Sequencing input: PBMCs. The J gene is TRBJ2-7, the V gene TRBV6-6, with TRBD2 identical over 10 bases. The CDR3 region has the DNA TGTGCCAGATTATGGTCTAGCGGGAGATACTTC. It specifies CARLWSSGRYF.